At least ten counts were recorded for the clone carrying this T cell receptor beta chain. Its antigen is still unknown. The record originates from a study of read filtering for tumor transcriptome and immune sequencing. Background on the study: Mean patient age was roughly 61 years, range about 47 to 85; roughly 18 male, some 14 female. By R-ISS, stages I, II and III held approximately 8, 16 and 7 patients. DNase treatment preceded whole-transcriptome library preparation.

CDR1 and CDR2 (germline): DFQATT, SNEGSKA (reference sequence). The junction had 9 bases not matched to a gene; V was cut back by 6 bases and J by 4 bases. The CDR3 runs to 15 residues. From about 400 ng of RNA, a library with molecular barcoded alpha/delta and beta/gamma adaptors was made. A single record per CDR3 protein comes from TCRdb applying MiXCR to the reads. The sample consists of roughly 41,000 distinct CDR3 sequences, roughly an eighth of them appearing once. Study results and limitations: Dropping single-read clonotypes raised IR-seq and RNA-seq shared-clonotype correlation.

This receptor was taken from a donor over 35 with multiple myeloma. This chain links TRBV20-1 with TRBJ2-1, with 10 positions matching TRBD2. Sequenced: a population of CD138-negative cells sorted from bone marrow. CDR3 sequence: CSAQAAGGIYNEQFF. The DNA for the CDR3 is TGCAGTGCCCAAGCAGCGGGAGGGATATACAATGAGCAGTTCTTC.